This TCR beta chain was found in a study of regulatory T cells in long-lasting Graves disease. The TCR beta library used iRepertoire HTBI primers with Arm-PCR amplification of CDR3. TCRdb reanalysed the multiplex PCR reads using MiXCR and keeps one entry per CDR3 protein. The table records 400,000 to 650,000 distinct CDR3 sequences, roughly a sixth of them present only once. Losses at the gene ends were 6 bases for V and 0 bases for J; bases not matched to a gene: 11. Germline V gene sequence: CDR1 SGHRS, CDR2 YFSETQ. This CDR3 is 17 amino acids long. Documented time point: newly diagnosed GD, antithyroid drugs for less than 3 months. Researchers made the TCR library from RNA that was extracted from PBMCs. These data were also reused for a study on T cells in Graves' hyperthyroidism and ophthalmopathy. Turning to that study: A model of 13 V-J pairs discriminated ophthalmopathy from stable hyperthyroidism.

The origin of this receptor is a woman aged 35 to 60 with Graves disease. The chain couples TRBV5-1 to TRBJ1-1, with TRBD1 matching over 10 bases. The source material was peripheral blood mononuclear cells (PBMCs), sampled at new diagnosis, from a patient treated with antithyroid drugs. CDR3 sequence (DNA): TGCGCCAGCATGTACGCCGGGACAGGGGTTATGAACACTGAAGCTTTCTTT. Amino acid sequence: CASMYAGTGVMNTEAFF. The whole variable domain, filled in from reference TRBV5-1 and TRBJ1-1, reads KAGVTQTPRYLIKTRGQQVTLSCSPISGHRSVSWYQQTPGQGLQFLFEYFSETQRNKGNFPGRFSGRQFSNSRSEMNVSTLELGDSALYLCASMYAGTGVMNTEAFFGQGTRLTVV.